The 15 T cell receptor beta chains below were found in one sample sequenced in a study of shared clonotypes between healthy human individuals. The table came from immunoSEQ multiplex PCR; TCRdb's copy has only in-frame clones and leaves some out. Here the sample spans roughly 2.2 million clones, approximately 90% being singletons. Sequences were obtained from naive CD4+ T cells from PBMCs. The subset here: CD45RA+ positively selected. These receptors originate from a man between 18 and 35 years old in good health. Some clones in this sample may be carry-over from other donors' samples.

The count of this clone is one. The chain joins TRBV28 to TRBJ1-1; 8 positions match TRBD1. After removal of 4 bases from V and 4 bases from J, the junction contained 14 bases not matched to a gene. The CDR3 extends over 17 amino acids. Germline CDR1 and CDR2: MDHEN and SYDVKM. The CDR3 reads CASSSPRDRTLSTEAFF. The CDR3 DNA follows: TGTGCCAGCAGTTCACCGCGGGACAGGACCCTGAGCACTGAAGCTTTCTTT.

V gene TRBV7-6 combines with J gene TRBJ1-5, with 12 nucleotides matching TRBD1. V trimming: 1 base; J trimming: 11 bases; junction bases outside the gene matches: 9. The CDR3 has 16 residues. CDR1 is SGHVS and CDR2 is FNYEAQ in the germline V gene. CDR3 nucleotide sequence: TGTGCCAGCAGCTTAGTGACGGGACAGGGGGCTGGGGCCCAGCATTTT. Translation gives CASSLVTGQGAGAQHF.

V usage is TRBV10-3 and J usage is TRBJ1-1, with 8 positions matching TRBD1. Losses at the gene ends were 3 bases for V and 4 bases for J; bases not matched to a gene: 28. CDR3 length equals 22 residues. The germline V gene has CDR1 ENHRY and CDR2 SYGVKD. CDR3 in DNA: TGTGCCATCAGTGAAGTGGACCCTCTATTTGAGGTTGTGGCAGGGGGCGGCACTGAAGCTTTCTTT. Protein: CAISEVDPLFEVVAGGGTEAFF.

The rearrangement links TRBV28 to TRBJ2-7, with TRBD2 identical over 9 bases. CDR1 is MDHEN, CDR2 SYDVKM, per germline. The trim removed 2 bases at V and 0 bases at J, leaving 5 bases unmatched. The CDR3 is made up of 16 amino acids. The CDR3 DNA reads TGTGCCAGCAGTTTAGGGGCTAGCGGGAACTCCTACGAGCAGTACTTC. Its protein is CASSLGASGNSYEQYF. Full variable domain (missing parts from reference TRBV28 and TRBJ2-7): DVKVTQSSRYLVKRTGEKVFLECVQDMDHENMFWYRQDPGLGLRLIYFSYDVKMKEKGDIPEGYSVSREKKERFSLILESASTNQTSMYLCASSLGASGNSYEQYFGPGTRLTVT.

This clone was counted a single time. The CDR3 spells CASSPGQKYNEQFF. CDR3 nucleotides: TGTGCCAGCAGCCCCGGACAGAAATACAATGAGCAGTTCTTC. The V and J genes are TRBV7-3 and TRBJ2-1, with TRBD1 as a possible D gene (6 bases). Germline CDR1 is SGHTA and CDR2 is FQGTGA. The CDR3 has 14 residues. Trimming took 5 bases from V and 4 from J, leaving 12 bases between them.

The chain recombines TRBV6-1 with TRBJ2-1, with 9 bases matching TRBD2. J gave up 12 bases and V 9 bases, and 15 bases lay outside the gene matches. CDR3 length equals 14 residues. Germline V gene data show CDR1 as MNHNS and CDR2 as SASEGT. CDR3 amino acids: CASRGGAGGPRQFF. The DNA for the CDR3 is TGTGCCAGTAGAGGTGGGGCGGGAGGGCCGAGGCAGTTCTTC.

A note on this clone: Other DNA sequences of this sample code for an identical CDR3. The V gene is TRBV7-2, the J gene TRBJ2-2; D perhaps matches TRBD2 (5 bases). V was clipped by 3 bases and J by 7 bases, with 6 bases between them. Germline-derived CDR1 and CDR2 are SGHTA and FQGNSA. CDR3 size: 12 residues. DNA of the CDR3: TGTGCCAGCAGCTTGCGGGTCGGGGAGCTGTTTTTT. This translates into CASSLRVGELFF.

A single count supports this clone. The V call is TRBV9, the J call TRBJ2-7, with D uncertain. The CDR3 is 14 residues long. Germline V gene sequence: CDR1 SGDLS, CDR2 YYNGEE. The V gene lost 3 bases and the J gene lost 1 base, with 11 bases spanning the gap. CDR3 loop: CASSGQVGSYEQYF. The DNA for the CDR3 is TGTGCCAGCAGCGGCCAGGTCGGTTCCTACGAGCAGTACTTC.

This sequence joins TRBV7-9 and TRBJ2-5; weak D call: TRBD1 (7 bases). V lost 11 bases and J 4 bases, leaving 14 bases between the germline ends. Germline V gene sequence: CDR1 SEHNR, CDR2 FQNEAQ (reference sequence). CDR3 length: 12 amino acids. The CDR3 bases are TGTGCCGGTTCGGAGGGGGCAGAGACCCAGTACTTC. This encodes CAGSEGAETQYF. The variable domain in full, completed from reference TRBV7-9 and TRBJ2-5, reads DTGVSQNPRHKITKRGQNVTFRCDPISEHNRLYWYRQTLGQGPEFLTYFQNEAQLEKSRLLSDRFSAERPKGSFSTLEIQRTEQGDSAMYLCAGSEGAETQYFGPGTRLLVL.

CDR3 protein: CASSEAGVRNEQFF. The DNA of the CDR3 is TGTGCCAGCAGTGAAGCGGGAGTTCGCAATGAGCAGTTCTTC. The V call is TRBV7-9, the J call TRBJ2-1; the match to TRBD2 covers 8 bases. This CDR3 comprises 14 residues. CDR1 is SEHNR, CDR2 FQNEAQ, per germline (reference sequence). V was clipped by 6 bases and J by 6 bases; unmatched bases: 7.

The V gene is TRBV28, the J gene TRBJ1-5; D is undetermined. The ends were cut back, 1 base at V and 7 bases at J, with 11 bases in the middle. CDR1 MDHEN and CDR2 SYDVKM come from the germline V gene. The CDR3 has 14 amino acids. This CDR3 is CASSLSIDQQPQHF. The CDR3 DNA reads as TGTGCCAGCAGTTTATCGATAGATCAACAGCCCCAGCATTTT.

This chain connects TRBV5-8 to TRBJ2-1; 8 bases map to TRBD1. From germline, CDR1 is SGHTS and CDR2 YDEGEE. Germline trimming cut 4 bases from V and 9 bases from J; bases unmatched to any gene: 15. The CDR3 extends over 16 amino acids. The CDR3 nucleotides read TGTGCCAGCAGCATTCGGGCCCAGGGGGCATTGAGTGAGCAGTTCTTC. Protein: CASSIRAQGALSEQFF.

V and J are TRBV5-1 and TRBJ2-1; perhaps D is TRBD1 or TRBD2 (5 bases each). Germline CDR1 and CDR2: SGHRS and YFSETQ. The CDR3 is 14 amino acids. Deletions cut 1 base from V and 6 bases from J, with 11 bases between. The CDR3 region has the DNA TGCGCCAGCAGCTTGAACTCAGGGACCAATGAGCAGTTCTTC. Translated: CASSLNSGTNEQFF.

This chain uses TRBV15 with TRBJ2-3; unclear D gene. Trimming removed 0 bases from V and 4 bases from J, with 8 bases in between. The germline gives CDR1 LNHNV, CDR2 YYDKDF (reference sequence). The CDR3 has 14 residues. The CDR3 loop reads CATSRDKGSDTQYF. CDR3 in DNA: TGTGCCACCAGCAGAGATAAGGGTTCAGATACGCAGTATTTT.

The CDR3 region has the DNA TGTGCCTGGAGTGGGGGGGAGAACACTGAAGCTTTCTTT. This sequence encodes CAWSGGENTEAFF. The rearrangement uses TRBV30 and TRBJ1-1; a weak D match, TRBD1 (5 bases). This CDR3 contains 13 residues. The germline CDR1 and CDR2 sequences are GTSNPN and SVGIG (reference sequence). V gave up 1 base and J gave up 1 base, with 7 bases separating them.